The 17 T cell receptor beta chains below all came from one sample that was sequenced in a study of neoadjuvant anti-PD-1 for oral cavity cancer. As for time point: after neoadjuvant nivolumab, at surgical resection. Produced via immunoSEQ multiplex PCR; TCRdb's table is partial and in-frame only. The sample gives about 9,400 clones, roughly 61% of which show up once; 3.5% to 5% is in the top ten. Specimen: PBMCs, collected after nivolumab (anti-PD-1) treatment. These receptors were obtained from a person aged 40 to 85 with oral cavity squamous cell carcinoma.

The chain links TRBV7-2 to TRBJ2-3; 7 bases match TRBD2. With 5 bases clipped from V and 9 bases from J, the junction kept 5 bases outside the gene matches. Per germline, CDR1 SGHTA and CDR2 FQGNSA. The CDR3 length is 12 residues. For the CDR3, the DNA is TGTGCCAGCAGCCGGGGGGACTCCACGCAGTATTTT. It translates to CASSRGDSTQYF.

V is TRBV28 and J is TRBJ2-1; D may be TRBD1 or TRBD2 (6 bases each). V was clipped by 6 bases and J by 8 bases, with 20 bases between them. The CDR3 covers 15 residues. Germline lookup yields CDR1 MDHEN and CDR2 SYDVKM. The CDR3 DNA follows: TGTGCCAGCAGCCTGATCGGGGGCAGACAGGATGAGCAGTTCTTC. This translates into CASSLIGGRQDEQFF.

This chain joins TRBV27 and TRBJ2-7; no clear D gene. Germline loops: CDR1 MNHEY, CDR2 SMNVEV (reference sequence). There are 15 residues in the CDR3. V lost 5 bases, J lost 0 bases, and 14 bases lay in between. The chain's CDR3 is CASSPDGVGSYEQYF. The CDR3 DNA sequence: TGTGCCAGCAGTCCCGATGGGGTGGGCTCCTACGAGCAGTACTTC.

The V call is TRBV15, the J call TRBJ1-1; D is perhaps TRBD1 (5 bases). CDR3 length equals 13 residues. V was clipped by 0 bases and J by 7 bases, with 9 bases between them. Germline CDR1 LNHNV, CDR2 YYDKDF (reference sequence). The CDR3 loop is CATSRDWGGEAFF. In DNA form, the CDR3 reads TGTGCCACCAGCAGAGATTGGGGCGGTGAAGCTTTCTTT.

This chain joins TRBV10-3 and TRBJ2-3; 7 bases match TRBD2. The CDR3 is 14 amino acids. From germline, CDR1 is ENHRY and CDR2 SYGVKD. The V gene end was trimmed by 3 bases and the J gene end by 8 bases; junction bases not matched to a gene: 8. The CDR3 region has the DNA TGTGCCATCAGTGAAGGACTAGGGCGGTCTACGCAGTATTTT. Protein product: CAISEGLGRSTQYF.

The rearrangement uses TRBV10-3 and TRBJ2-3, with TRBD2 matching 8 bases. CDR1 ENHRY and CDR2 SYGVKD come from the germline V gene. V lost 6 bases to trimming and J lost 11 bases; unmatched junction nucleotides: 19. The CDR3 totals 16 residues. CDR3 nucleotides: TGTGCCATCAGCGCGGACTTTGGGGCGGGGGGCCCTAAGCAGTATTTT. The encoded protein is CAISADFGAGGPKQYF.

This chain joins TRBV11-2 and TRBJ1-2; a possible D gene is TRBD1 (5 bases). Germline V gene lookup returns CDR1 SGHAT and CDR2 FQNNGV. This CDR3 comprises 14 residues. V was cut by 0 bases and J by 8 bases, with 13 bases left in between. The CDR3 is CASSLDPAGQGYTF. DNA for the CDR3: TGTGCCAGCAGCTTAGATCCAGCAGGACAAGGCTACACCTTC.

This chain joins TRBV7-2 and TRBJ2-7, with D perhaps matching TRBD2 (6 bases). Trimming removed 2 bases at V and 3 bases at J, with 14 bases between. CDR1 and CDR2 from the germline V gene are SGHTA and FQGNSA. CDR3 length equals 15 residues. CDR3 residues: CASSLFIAADYEQYF. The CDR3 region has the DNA TGTGCCAGCAGCTTATTTATAGCGGCTGACTACGAGCAGTACTTC.

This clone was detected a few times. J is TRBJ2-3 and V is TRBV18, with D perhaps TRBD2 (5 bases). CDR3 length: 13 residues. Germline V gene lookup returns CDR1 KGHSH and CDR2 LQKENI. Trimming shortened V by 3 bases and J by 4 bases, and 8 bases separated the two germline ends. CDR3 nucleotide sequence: TGTGCCAGCTCACCCCGGGATGCAGATACGCAGTATTTT. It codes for CASSPRDADTQYF.

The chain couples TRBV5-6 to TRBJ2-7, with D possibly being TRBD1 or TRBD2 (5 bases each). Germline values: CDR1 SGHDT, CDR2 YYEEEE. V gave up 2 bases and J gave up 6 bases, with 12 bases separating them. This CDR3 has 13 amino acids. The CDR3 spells CASSFGTQGEQYF. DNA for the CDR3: TGTGCCAGCAGCTTTGGGACGCAAGGCGAGCAGTACTTC.

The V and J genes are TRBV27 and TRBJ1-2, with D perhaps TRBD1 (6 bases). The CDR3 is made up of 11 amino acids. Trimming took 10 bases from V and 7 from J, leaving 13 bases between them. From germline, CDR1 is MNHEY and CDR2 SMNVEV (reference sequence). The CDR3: CATQGRGGYTF. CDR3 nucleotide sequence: TGTGCCACCCAGGGGCGGGGTGGCTACACCTTC.

CDR3 in DNA: TGCGCCAGCAGCCAAGATCAAAGGGGAACATACGAGCAGTACTTC. Encoded protein: CASSQDQRGTYEQYF. The chain links TRBV4-1 to TRBJ2-7; D perhaps matches TRBD1 (5 bases). Germline V gene data show CDR1 as MGHRA and CDR2 as YSYEKL. The V gene lost 0 bases and the J gene lost 4 bases, with 13 bases spanning the gap. This CDR3 comprises 15 residues.

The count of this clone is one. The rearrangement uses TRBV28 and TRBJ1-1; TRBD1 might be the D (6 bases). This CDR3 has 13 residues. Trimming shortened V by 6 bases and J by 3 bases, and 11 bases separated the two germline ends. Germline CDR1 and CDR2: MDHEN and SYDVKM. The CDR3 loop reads CASRLQGHTEAFF. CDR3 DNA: TGTGCCAGCAGATTACAGGGTCACACTGAAGCTTTCTTT.

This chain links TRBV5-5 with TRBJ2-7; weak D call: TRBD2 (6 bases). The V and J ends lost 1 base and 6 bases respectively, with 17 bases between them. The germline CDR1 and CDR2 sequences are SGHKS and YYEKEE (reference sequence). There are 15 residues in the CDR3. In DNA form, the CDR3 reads TGTGCCAGCAGCTTGAACGTCGTAAGCGGGTCCGAGCAGTACTTC. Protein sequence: CASSLNVVSGSEQYF.

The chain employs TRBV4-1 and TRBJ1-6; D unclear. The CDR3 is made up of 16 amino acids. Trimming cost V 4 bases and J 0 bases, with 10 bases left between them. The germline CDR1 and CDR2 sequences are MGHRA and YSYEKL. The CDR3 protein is CASSLLPSSYNSPLHF. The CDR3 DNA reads TGCGCCAGCAGCCTCCTGCCGAGCTCCTATAATTCACCCCTCCACTTT.

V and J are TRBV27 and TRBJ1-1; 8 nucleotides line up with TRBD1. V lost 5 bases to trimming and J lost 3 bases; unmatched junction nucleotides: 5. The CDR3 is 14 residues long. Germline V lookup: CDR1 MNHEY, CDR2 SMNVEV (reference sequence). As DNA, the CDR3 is TGTGCCAGCAGTACGGACAGGGTGTACACTGAAGCTTTCTTT. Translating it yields CASSTDRVYTEAFF.

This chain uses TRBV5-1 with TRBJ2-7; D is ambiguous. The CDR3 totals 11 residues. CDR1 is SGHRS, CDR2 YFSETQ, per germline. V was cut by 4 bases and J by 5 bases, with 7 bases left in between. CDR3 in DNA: TGCGCCAGCAGCGATTTAGACGAGCAGTACTTC. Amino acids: CASSDLDEQYF.